This record looks at one TCR beta chain sequence and its context. The antigen is not known. This record comes from a study of shared clonotypes between healthy human individuals. Some clones are missing from TCRdb's copy, which holds only in-frame ones; the method was immunoSEQ multiplex PCR. Of about 600,000 clones detected, roughly 79% appear once; the ten largest clones hold around 12%. Study-wide results and limits: Clonotype sharing across donors was expected to vary with sequencing depth.

CDR1 and CDR2 from the germline V gene are SGHRS and YFSETQ. Trimming cost V 7 bases and J 2 bases; bases outside gene matches: 3. This CDR3 region has 12 residues. This clonotype was obtained from a woman aged 40 to 50 in good health. Some clones in this sample may be carry-over from other donors' samples. Sequencing used PBMCs. The chain carries TRBV5-1 and TRBJ2-7; 7 nucleotides match TRBD2. The CDR3 DNA sequence: TGCGCCAGCGGGGACTATCCCTACGAGCAGTACTTC. Translated, it gives CASGDYPYEQYF.